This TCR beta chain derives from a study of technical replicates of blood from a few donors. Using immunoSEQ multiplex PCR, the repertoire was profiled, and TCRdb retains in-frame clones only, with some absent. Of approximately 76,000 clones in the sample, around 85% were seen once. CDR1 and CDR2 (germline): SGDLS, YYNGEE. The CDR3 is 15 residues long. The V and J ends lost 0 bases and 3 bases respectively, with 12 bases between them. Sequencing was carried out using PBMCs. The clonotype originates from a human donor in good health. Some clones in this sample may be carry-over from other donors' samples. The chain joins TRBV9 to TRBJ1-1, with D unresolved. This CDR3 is CASSVVGLADTEAFF. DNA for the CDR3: TGTGCCAGCAGCGTAGTAGGGCTAGCGGACACTGAAGCTTTCTTT.